This entry features one TCR beta chain sequence. The repertoire was sequenced with immunoSEQ multiplex PCR; TCRdb's copy has only in-frame clones and lacks some. The sample records about 10,000 clones, around 80% being singletons. Trimming removed 2 bases from V and 4 bases from J; junction bases left unmatched: 4. From germline, CDR1 is SGHTA and CDR2 FQGNSA. The CDR3 runs to 15 residues. This sample stems from a study of blood T cell repertoires in COVID-19. Across the whole study: T cells, B-cell-depleted T cells, or PBMCs supplied cDNA or gDNA.

The chain uses TRBV7-2 and TRBJ2-3; TRBD2 matches 9 bases. The sequenced sample was peripheral blood. The receptor's source is a man aged 60 to 75 with active COVID-19. CDR3 region: CASSLSGGWSDTQYF. The CDR3 nucleotides are TGTGCCAGCAGCTTAAGCGGGGGGTGGTCAGATACGCAGTATTTT.